The clone carrying this TCR beta chain was detected many times. This sample is part of a study of neurological immune-mediated disorders. In TCRdb, the 5' RACE reads were re-called with MiXCR into one record per CDR3 protein. The sample shows tens of thousands of distinct CDR3 sequences, 17% of them seen only once. Germline-derived CDR1 and CDR2 are DFQATT and SNEGSKA (reference sequence). V was cut by 0 bases and J by 3 bases, with 8 bases left in between. This CDR3 has 13 amino acids. The rearrangement joins TRBV20-1 to TRBJ1-2, with D unclear. The receptor was derived from a woman between 35 and 50 years old in good health. The sample consisted of PBMCs. The CDR3 DNA sequence: TGCAGTGCTAGAGATAGTGGGGACTATGGCTACACCTTC. Translated: CSARDSGDYGYTF.